This TCR beta chain was captured in a study of blood T cell repertoires in COVID-19. On the study more broadly: Spain, Italy and the United States supplied samples that represented acute and convalescent COVID-19. PBMCs, B-cell-depleted T cells, or T cells were the source of the cDNA or gDNA that made up the material.

Original analysis: Amplification of reference gene primers provided the estimated nucleated cell counts. TCRdb keeps only in-frame clones here, not all; method: immunoSEQ multiplex PCR. The V and J calls and clone size are taken from that table; D and trimming were inferred from the DNA. The data hold about 81,000 clones, with about 83% observed a single time. CDR1 and CDR2 from the germline V gene are SGHVS and FQNEAQ. Trimming took 5 bases from V and 11 from J; bases not matched to a gene: 15. The CDR3 length is 14 residues. The sequence derives from a human donor in a cohort sampled during active COVID-19. The J gene is TRBJ2-7, the V gene TRBV7-8, with 7 positions matching TRBD1. The material sequenced was peripheral blood. CDR3 in amino acids: CASSASGTAYAKYF. CDR3 bases: TGTGCCAGCAGCGCATCCGGGACAGCCTACGCGAAGTACTTC. The full variable domain, rest sourced from reference TRBV7-8 and TRBJ2-7, is GAGVSQSPRYKVAKRGQDVALRCDPISGHVSLFWYQQALGQGPEFLTYFQNEAQLDKSGLPSDRFFAERPEGSVSTLKIQRTQQEDSAVYLCASSASGTAYAKYFGPGTRLTVT.